The clone carrying this T cell receptor beta chain appeared a few times. Every donor was a Caucasian adult from Nashville, Tennessee. This sample was taken from a study of shared clonotypes between healthy human individuals. Study in general: Donors had three CD4 naive, three CD4 memory, two CD8 naive and one CD8 memory plate apiece.

The table came from immunoSEQ multiplex PCR; TCRdb's copy has only in-frame clones and leaves some out. The table lists over 850,000 clones, 78% of them singletons. CDR3 length: 16 residues. V was pared by 5 bases and J by 9 bases, with 23 bases between. Germline values: CDR1 SGHNT, CDR2 YENEEA. Sample: memory CD4+ T cells from PBMCs. The sample's subset: CD45RA-negative fraction. The V and J genes are TRBV11-3 and TRBJ2-1, with a tentative D call TRBD2 (7 bases). The receptor was isolated from a man aged 18 to 29 in good health. Some clones in this sample may be carry-over from other donors' samples. The CDR3 coding sequence is TGTGCCAGCAGCCTCGGACTAGGGGGGAGGCCTGGTGAGCAGTTCTTC. Protein product: CASSLGLGGRPGEQFF.